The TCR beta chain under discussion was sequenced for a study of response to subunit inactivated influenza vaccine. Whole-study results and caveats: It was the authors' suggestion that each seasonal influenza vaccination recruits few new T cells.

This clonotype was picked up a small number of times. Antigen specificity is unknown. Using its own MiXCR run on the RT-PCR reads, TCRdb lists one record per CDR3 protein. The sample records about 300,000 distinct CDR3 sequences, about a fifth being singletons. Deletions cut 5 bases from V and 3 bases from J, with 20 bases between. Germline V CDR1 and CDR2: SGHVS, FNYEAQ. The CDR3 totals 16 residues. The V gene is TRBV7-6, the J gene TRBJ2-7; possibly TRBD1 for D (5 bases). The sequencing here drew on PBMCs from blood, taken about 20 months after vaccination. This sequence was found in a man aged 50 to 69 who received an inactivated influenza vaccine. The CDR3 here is CASSPGPLRGHYEQYF. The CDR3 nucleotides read TGTGCCAGCAGCCCCGGGCCGCTAAGGGGCCACTACGAGCAGTACTTC.